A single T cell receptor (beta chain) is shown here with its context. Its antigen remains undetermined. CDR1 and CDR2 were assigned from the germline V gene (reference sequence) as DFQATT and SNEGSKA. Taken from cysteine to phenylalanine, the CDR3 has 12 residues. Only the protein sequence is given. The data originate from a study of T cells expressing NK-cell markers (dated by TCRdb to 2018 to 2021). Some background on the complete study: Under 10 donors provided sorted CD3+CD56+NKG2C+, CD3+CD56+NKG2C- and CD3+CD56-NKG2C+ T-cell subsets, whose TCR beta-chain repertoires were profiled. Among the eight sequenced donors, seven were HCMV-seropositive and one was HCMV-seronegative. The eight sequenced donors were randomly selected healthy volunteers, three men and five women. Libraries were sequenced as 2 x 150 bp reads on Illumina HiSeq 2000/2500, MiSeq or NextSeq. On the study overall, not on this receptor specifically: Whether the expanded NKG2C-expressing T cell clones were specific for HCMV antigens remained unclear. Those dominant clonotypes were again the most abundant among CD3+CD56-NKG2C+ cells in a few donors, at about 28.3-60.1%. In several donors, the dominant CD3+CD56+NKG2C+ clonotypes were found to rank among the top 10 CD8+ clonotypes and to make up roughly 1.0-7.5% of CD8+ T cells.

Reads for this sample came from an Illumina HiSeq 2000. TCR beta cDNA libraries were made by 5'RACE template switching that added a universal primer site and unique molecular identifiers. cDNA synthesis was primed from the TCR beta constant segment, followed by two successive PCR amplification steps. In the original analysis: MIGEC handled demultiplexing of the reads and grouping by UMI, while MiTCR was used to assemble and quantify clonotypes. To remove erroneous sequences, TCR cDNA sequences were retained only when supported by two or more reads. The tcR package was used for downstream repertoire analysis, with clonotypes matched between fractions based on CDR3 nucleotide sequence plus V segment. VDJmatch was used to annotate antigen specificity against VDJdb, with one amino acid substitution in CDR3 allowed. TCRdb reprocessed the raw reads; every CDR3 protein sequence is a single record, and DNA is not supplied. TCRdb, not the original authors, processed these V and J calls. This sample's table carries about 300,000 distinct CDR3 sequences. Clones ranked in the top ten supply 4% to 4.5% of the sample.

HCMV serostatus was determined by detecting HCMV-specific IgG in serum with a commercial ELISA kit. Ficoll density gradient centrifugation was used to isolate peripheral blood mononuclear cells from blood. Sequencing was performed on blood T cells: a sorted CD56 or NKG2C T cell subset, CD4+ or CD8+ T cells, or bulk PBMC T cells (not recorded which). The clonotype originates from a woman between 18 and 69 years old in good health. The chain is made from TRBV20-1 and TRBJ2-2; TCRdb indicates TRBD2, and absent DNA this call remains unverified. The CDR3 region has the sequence CSAGTGAGELFF.